This record looks at one T cell receptor beta chain sequence and its context. What this receptor recognizes is not known. The input lacks base qualities; no much larger clone sits a single base away. The cysteine opens and the phenylalanine closes a CDR3 of 15 amino acids. The only DNA kept is the CDR3, 45 bases in frame from the first base. From a lookup of the germline V gene (reference sequence), CDR1 and CDR2 are DFQATT and SNEGSKA. The junction shows trimming of 1 base on V and 3 bases on J, and the gene matches do not reach 8 bases of it. The data are from a study of early T cells in non-severe SARS-CoV-2 infection (dated by TCRdb to the early 2020s). About the investigation overall: Because TCR sequencing relied on bulk RNA taken from unsorted whole blood, pairing of alpha and beta chains was not possible.

The method was 5' RACE. The sequencing machine was a NextSeq 500. To correct for sequencing error and PCR bias, the TCR library protocol tagged individual cDNA molecules with unique molecular identifiers. TCR alpha and beta chains were both sequenced, and the abundances of alpha and beta sequences in each sample were closely correlated with each other. The authors' pipeline ran thus. Decombinator V4 was used to annotate TCR sequences for V gene, J gene and CDR3. Expanded TCRs were defined as changing significantly between any two time points under a Poisson model with p below 0.0001. TCR abundances were normalised to the total number of TCRs sequenced in each sample and reported as counts per million. TRAV1-2 paired with TRAJ12, TRAJ20 or TRAJ33 defined MAIT TCRs, while TRAV10 paired with TRAJ18 defined iNKT TCRs. VDJdb, accessed 1 November 2021, was searched for CMV, EBV and SARS-CoV-2 annotated TCRs, with TCRs annotated for multiple antigens excluded. TCRdb trimmed the raw reads at Q25, called clones with MiXCR and kept productive beta chains. Records with the same CDR3 protein are collapsed into one entry carrying the most frequent genes and DNA. For this entry, the V and J calls and clone size follow TCRdb and not the study's own pipeline. Within this sample are roughly 70,000 distinct CDR3 sequences, with 15% to 20% of them counted one time only. About 8.8% of the sample rests with the top ten.

The paper as a whole reports these results and caveats: Matching against VDJdb was skewed toward anti-spike CD8 responses, likely underestimated virus-specific expansions, and missed private and CD4 specificities.

The study was a case-control design nested within a healthcare worker cohort in London, UK, with weekly nasopharyngeal swab PCR tests and blood sampling. Between 23 and 31 March 2020, the week of the UK lockdown, healthcare workers were enrolled and then followed up weekly for as long as 16 weeks. This chain joins TRBV20-1 to TRBJ1-1, and 7 junctional nucleotides match TRBD1. This sequence originates from an adult who was a healthcare worker with PCR-confirmed SARS-CoV-2 infection or an uninfected control (not recorded which). The sequencing here drew on whole blood, taken at baseline. The sequence in DNA is TGCAGTGCTAGAGTTCCGGGACAGAGCTACACTGAAGCTTTCTTT. The translation is CSARVPGQSYTEAFF.